These T cell receptor beta chains were read from a single sample in a study of T cells after yellow fever vaccination. TCRdb itself ran the 5' RACE reads through MiXCR, one entry per CDR3 protein. The sample yields under 80,000 distinct CDR3 sequences, 6.5% to 8% seen once. Sequences were derived from CD8+ T cells sorted from PBMCs, sampled 15 days after the yellow fever booster vaccination. The receptors here all came from a young man who received the YFV17D yellow fever vaccine. CDR3s include the opening cysteine and the closing phenylalanine or tryptophan. D genes are given only for firm matches. Some rows mark clone size as missing; the rest say once, few, many or name a class of expanded clone.

v_call,d_call,clone_size,j_call,cdr3_aa,cdr3_nt
TRBV10-3,.,many,TRBJ2-3,CAIRADHTDTQYF,TGTGCCATCAGGGCGGACCACACAGATACGCAGTATTTT
TRBV27,TRBD2,many,TRBJ2-2,CATRGAGTGELFF,TGTGCCACGCGGGGGGCAGGTACCGGGGAGCTGTTTTTT
TRBV4-1,.,many,TRBJ2-3,CASSQEGSSDTQYF,TGCGCCAGCAGCCAAGAAGGGAGCTCAGATACGCAGTATTTT
TRBV28,TRBD1,.,TRBJ2-7,CAIRRTGTGYEQYF,TGTGCCATCAGAAGGACCGGGACAGGCTACGAGCAGTACTTC
TRBV7-9,.,many,TRBJ1-2,CASSLNPLVNGYTF,TGTGCCAGCAGCTTAAATCCTCTCGTGAATGGCTACACCTTC
TRBV12-3/TRBV12-4,TRBD2,many,TRBJ2-7,CASSSEGLAGIEQYF,TGTGCCAGCAGCTCGGAAGGACTAGCGGGAATCGAGCAGTACTTC
TRBV6-2/TRBV6-3,.,.,TRBJ2-7,CASGQDSYEQYF,TGTGCCAGCGGCCAAGACAGCTACGAGCAGTACTTC
TRBV7-6,.,many,TRBJ2-1,CASSLRAEGNEQFF,TGTGCCAGCAGCTTAAGAGCGGAGGGCAATGAGCAGTTCTTC
TRBV6-5,TRBD1,many,TRBJ1-5,CASSSGQGLHQPQHF,TGTGCCAGCAGCTCCGGACAGGGACTCCATCAGCCCCAGCATTTT
TRBV25-1,TRBD1,many,TRBJ1-3,CASSGTGDPSGNTIYF,TGTGCCAGCAGTGGTACAGGGGACCCCTCTGGAAACACCATATATTTT
TRBV9,TRBD1,few,TRBJ2-6,CASSVDPNGQGATGANVLTF,TGTGCCAGCAGCGTCGACCCTAACGGACAGGGGGCCACTGGGGCCAACGTCCTGACTTTC
TRBV20-1,TRBD2,many,TRBJ2-5,CSARDQAGVAETQYF,TGCAGTGCTAGAGATCAGGCGGGAGTGGCTGAGACCCAGTACTTC
TRBV20-1,.,.,TRBJ2-6,CSASDCSGANVLTF,TGCAGTGCTAGCGACTGCTCTGGGGCCAACGTCCTGACTTTC
TRBV5-6,TRBD1,.,TRBJ1-5,CASSLGQGGNQPQHF,TGTGCCAGCAGCTTAGGACAGGGAGGCAATCAGCCCCAGCATTTT
TRBV3-1,.,many,TRBJ2-3,CASSQDLLGEDTQYF,TGTGCCAGCAGCCAAGATTTGCTGGGGGAGGATACGCAGTATTTT
TRBV4-3,TRBD1,many,TRBJ2-5,CASSQDDRGQETQYF,TGCGCCAGCAGCCAGGACGACAGGGGGCAAGAGACCCAGTACTTC
TRBV12-3/TRBV12-4,.,few,TRBJ2-5,CASSPWDGETQYF,TGTGCCAGCAGTCCCTGGGACGGGGAGACCCAGTACTTC
TRBV19,.,many,TRBJ2-7,CASSQPEILGSSYEQYF,TGTGCCAGTAGCCAACCTGAGATACTGGGGAGCTCCTACGAGCAGTACTTC
TRBV27,.,many,TRBJ1-1,CASSLSGGGTEAFF,TGTGCCAGCAGTTTGTCGGGGGGCGGTACTGAAGCTTTCTTT
TRBV6-1,TRBD2,many,TRBJ2-2,CAISGRNTGELFF,TGTGCCATTAGCGGGAGGAACACCGGGGAGCTGTTTTTT
TRBV6-5,.,many,TRBJ2-1,CASSYPGEQFF,TGTGCCAGCAGTTACCCGGGGGAGCAGTTCTTC
TRBV20-1,TRBD1,.,TRBJ2-7,CCARGLEDRGYEQYF,TGCTGTGCTAGAGGTTTAGAGGACAGGGGATACGAGCAGTACTTC
TRBV6-2/TRBV6-3,.,.,TRBJ1-5,CASSAYSQDGNQPQHF,TGTGCCAGCAGTGCGTATTCACAGGACGGCAATCAGCCCCAGCATTTT
TRBV7-2,.,many,TRBJ2-3,CASSSNGQHTDTQYF,TGTGCCAGCAGCTCCAACGGACAGCACACAGATACGCAGTATTTT
TRBV6-1,TRBD1,few,TRBJ2-2,CASTTGWGTELAGELFF,TGTGCCAGCACCACTGGGTGGGGGACAGAACTGGCCGGGGAGCTGTTTTTT
TRBV7-9,TRBD2,.,TRBJ2-1,CASGGLVQTPSYNEQFF,TGTGCCAGCGGTGGACTAGTCCAGACACCCTCCTACAATGAGCAGTTCTTC
TRBV27,.,many,TRBJ2-3,CASSFGQTSGTQYF,TGTGCCAGCAGTTTTGGGCAGACCTCAGGTACGCAGTATTTT
TRBV7-8,TRBD2,.,TRBJ2-1,CASSLESPAGAYNEQFF,TGTGCCAGCAGCTTAGAATCCCCAGCGGGGGCCTACAATGAGCAGTTCTTC